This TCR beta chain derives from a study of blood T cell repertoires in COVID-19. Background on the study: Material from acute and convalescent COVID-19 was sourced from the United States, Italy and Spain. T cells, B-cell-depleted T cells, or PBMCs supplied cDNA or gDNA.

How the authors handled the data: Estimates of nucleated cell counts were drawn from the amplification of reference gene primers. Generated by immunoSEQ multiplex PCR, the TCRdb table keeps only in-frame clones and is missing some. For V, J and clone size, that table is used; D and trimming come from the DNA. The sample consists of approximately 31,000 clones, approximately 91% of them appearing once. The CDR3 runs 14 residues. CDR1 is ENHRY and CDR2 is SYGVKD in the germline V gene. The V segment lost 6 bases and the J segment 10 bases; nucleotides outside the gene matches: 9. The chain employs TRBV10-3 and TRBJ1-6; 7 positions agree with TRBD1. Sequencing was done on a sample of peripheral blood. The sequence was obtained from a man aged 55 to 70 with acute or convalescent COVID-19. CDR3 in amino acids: CAIREGTVKSPLHF. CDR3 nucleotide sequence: TGTGCCATCAGGGAGGGGACAGTAAAGTCACCCCTCCACTTT.